The entry that follows covers one T cell receptor (beta chain) sequence. Its antigen is undetermined. An end of the junction differs from the germline gene, which may be a read error. Germline loops: CDR1 MNHNS, CDR2 SASEGT. This CDR3 is built from 15 residues. The source of the sample is a study of cytomegalovirus exposure and HLA in healthy donors. Study-wide results and caveats: Cytomegalovirus association was assigned to about 180 TCR beta chains. While the bulk of TCR sequences proved rare, some public TCRs turned up in many donors.

TCRdb's copy holds only in-frame clones and misses some; the assay was immunoSEQ multiplex PCR. The top ten clones hold around 0.9% of a sample with about 280,000 clones, over 75% of them seen once. The receptor was isolated from a woman aged 18-29 years in good health and CMV-seronegative. Sequencing was performed on PBMCs. The chain has TRBV6-1 and TRBJ2-7, with TRBD1 matching over 7 bases. The CDR3, as DNA: TGTGCCAGCAGCGAAGGACCAGGGGGCTCCTACGAGCAGTACTTC. Its translation is CASSEGPGGSYEQYF.